These 12 T cell receptor beta chains came from one sample sequenced in a study of blood T cell repertoires in COVID-19. Clones were read by immunoSEQ multiplex PCR, and TCRdb kept only the in-frame ones, dropping some. The data contain about 81,000 clones, around 86% of them singletons. Sequenced material: peripheral blood. These receptors were obtained from a human donor in a cohort sampled during active COVID-19.

This chain uses TRBV2 with TRBJ2-2, with 8 positions matching TRBD1. Per germline, CDR1 SNHLY and CDR2 FYNNEI. This CDR3 is built from 16 residues. V lost 0 bases and J lost 7; bases outside the gene matches: 7. The CDR3 reads CASSEARTGIIGELFF. The CDR3 coding sequence is TGTGCCAGCAGTGAAGCCCGGACAGGGATTATCGGGGAGCTGTTTTTT.

The rearrangement joins TRBV11-3 to TRBJ2-1; 8 nucleotides align to TRBD1. The ends lost 6 bases at V and 7 bases at J; junction bases unmatched: 8. Germline V gene lookup returns CDR1 SGHNT and CDR2 YENEEA. This CDR3 has 14 residues. The CDR3 sequence is CASSQGALWNEQFF. The DNA of the CDR3 is TGTGCCAGCAGTCAGGGGGCTCTATGGAATGAGCAGTTCTTC.

This clone is a singleton in its sample. CDR3 nucleotide sequence: TGTGCCATCAGTGAGGCTGGGCGGGGTCAGCCCCAGCATTTT. Encoded protein: CAISEAGRGQPQHF. This chain connects TRBV10-3 to TRBJ1-5; D gene uncertain. V was trimmed by 2 bases and J by 6 bases, leaving 11 bases between them. CDR1 and CDR2 from the germline V gene are ENHRY and SYGVKD. The CDR3 covers 14 residues.

The chain joins TRBV7-2 to TRBJ2-5, with D perhaps TRBD2 (6 bases). Trimming removed 4 bases at V and 5 bases at J, with 23 bases between. CDR3 length: 17 amino acids. The germline V gene encodes CDR1 SGHTA and CDR2 FQGNSA. Written as DNA, the CDR3 is TGTGCCAGCAGCTCCCATGGAGGAGGGTTGGCTCGCGAGACCCAGTACTTC. Translating gives CASSSHGGGLARETQYF.

This chain's CDR3 is CAISEPQDRSGELFF. The CDR3, as DNA: TGTGCCATCAGTGAGCCGCAGGACAGATCCGGGGAGCTGTTTTTT. This sequence joins TRBV10-3 and TRBJ2-2; TRBD1 is a possible D gene (6 bases). The CDR3 length is 15 residues. The ends were cut back, 2 bases at V and 6 bases at J, with 13 bases in the middle. The germline gives CDR1 ENHRY, CDR2 SYGVKD.

Here the CDR3 reads CASSFRGPREKLFF. CDR3 DNA: TGTGCCAGCAGCTTTAGGGGGCCAAGGGAAAAACTGTTTTTT. The chain is built from TRBV7-9 and TRBJ1-4; 7 nucleotides align to TRBD1. The CDR3 is 14 residues long. Germline loops: CDR1 SEHNR, CDR2 FQNEAQ (reference sequence). J was trimmed by 8 bases and V by 3 bases; bases with no gene match: 6.

This chain links TRBV2 with TRBJ2-5; D gene ambiguous. Germline V gives CDR1 SNHLY, CDR2 FYNNEI. Trimming shortened V by 4 bases and J by 7 bases, and 16 bases separated the two germline ends. The length of the CDR3 is 14 residues. As DNA, the CDR3 is TGTGCCAGCAGTGCCAACTCGCTGCTTGGGACCCAGTACTTC. Protein sequence: CASSANSLLGTQYF.

The chain joins TRBV6-2 or TRBV6-3 to TRBJ2-2; D is perhaps TRBD1 (6 bases). The CDR3 has 16 residues. Germline CDR1 and CDR2: MNHEY and SVGEGT. Trimming removed 5 bases from V and 0 bases from J, with 13 bases in between. The CDR3 spells CASSQDRFANTGELFF. The DNA of the CDR3 is TGTGCCAGCAGTCAGGACAGATTCGCGAACACCGGGGAGCTGTTTTTT.

The chain's CDR3 is CASSRTGGTEAFF. In nucleotides, the CDR3 is TGTGCCAGCTCACGTACAGGGGGCACTGAAGCTTTCTTT. This chain joins TRBV18 and TRBJ1-1, with 8 positions matching TRBD1. This CDR3 contains 13 residues. The germline V gene encodes CDR1 KGHSH and CDR2 LQKENI. Losses at the gene ends were 4 bases for V and 4 bases for J; bases not matched to a gene: 2. The full variable domain, rest sourced from reference TRBV18 and TRBJ1-1, is NAGVMQNPRHLVRRRGQEARLRCSPMKGHSHVYWYRQLPEEGLKFMVYLQKENIIDESGMPKERFSAEFPKEGPSILRIQQVVRGDSAAYFCASSRTGGTEAFFGQGTRLTVV.

J is TRBJ1-6 and V is TRBV19, with a possible D match to TRBD1 (6 bases). The CDR3 has 14 residues. Deletions cut 1 base from V and 11 bases from J, with 12 bases between. Germline lookup yields CDR1 LNHDA and CDR2 SQIVND (reference sequence). CDR3: CASSIAGEGPPLHF. DNA of the CDR3: TGTGCCAGTAGTATAGCAGGGGAGGGCCCACCCCTCCACTTT.

This clone appeared once. This rearrangement joins TRBV13 to TRBJ2-5; 7 bases are shared with TRBD2. Per germline, CDR1 PRHDT and CDR2 FYEKMQ (reference sequence). The CDR3 has 13 residues. J lost 7 bases, V lost 5 bases, and 7 bases had no gene match. The CDR3 region is CASSPGLRGTQYF. The DNA of the CDR3 is TGTGCCAGCAGCCCGGGACTACGGGGGACCCAGTACTTC.

This clone has only one observation. CDR3 sequence (DNA): TGTGCCAGCAGCCTGGCAGGACAGGGGGGATACGAGCAGTACTTC. Translation gives CASSLAGQGGYEQYF. The genes are TRBV16 and TRBJ2-7; 10 positions agree with TRBD1. Per germline, CDR1 KGHSY and CDR2 FQNENV. CDR3 length: 15 amino acids. J was trimmed by 4 bases and V by 4 bases; bases with no gene match: 7.